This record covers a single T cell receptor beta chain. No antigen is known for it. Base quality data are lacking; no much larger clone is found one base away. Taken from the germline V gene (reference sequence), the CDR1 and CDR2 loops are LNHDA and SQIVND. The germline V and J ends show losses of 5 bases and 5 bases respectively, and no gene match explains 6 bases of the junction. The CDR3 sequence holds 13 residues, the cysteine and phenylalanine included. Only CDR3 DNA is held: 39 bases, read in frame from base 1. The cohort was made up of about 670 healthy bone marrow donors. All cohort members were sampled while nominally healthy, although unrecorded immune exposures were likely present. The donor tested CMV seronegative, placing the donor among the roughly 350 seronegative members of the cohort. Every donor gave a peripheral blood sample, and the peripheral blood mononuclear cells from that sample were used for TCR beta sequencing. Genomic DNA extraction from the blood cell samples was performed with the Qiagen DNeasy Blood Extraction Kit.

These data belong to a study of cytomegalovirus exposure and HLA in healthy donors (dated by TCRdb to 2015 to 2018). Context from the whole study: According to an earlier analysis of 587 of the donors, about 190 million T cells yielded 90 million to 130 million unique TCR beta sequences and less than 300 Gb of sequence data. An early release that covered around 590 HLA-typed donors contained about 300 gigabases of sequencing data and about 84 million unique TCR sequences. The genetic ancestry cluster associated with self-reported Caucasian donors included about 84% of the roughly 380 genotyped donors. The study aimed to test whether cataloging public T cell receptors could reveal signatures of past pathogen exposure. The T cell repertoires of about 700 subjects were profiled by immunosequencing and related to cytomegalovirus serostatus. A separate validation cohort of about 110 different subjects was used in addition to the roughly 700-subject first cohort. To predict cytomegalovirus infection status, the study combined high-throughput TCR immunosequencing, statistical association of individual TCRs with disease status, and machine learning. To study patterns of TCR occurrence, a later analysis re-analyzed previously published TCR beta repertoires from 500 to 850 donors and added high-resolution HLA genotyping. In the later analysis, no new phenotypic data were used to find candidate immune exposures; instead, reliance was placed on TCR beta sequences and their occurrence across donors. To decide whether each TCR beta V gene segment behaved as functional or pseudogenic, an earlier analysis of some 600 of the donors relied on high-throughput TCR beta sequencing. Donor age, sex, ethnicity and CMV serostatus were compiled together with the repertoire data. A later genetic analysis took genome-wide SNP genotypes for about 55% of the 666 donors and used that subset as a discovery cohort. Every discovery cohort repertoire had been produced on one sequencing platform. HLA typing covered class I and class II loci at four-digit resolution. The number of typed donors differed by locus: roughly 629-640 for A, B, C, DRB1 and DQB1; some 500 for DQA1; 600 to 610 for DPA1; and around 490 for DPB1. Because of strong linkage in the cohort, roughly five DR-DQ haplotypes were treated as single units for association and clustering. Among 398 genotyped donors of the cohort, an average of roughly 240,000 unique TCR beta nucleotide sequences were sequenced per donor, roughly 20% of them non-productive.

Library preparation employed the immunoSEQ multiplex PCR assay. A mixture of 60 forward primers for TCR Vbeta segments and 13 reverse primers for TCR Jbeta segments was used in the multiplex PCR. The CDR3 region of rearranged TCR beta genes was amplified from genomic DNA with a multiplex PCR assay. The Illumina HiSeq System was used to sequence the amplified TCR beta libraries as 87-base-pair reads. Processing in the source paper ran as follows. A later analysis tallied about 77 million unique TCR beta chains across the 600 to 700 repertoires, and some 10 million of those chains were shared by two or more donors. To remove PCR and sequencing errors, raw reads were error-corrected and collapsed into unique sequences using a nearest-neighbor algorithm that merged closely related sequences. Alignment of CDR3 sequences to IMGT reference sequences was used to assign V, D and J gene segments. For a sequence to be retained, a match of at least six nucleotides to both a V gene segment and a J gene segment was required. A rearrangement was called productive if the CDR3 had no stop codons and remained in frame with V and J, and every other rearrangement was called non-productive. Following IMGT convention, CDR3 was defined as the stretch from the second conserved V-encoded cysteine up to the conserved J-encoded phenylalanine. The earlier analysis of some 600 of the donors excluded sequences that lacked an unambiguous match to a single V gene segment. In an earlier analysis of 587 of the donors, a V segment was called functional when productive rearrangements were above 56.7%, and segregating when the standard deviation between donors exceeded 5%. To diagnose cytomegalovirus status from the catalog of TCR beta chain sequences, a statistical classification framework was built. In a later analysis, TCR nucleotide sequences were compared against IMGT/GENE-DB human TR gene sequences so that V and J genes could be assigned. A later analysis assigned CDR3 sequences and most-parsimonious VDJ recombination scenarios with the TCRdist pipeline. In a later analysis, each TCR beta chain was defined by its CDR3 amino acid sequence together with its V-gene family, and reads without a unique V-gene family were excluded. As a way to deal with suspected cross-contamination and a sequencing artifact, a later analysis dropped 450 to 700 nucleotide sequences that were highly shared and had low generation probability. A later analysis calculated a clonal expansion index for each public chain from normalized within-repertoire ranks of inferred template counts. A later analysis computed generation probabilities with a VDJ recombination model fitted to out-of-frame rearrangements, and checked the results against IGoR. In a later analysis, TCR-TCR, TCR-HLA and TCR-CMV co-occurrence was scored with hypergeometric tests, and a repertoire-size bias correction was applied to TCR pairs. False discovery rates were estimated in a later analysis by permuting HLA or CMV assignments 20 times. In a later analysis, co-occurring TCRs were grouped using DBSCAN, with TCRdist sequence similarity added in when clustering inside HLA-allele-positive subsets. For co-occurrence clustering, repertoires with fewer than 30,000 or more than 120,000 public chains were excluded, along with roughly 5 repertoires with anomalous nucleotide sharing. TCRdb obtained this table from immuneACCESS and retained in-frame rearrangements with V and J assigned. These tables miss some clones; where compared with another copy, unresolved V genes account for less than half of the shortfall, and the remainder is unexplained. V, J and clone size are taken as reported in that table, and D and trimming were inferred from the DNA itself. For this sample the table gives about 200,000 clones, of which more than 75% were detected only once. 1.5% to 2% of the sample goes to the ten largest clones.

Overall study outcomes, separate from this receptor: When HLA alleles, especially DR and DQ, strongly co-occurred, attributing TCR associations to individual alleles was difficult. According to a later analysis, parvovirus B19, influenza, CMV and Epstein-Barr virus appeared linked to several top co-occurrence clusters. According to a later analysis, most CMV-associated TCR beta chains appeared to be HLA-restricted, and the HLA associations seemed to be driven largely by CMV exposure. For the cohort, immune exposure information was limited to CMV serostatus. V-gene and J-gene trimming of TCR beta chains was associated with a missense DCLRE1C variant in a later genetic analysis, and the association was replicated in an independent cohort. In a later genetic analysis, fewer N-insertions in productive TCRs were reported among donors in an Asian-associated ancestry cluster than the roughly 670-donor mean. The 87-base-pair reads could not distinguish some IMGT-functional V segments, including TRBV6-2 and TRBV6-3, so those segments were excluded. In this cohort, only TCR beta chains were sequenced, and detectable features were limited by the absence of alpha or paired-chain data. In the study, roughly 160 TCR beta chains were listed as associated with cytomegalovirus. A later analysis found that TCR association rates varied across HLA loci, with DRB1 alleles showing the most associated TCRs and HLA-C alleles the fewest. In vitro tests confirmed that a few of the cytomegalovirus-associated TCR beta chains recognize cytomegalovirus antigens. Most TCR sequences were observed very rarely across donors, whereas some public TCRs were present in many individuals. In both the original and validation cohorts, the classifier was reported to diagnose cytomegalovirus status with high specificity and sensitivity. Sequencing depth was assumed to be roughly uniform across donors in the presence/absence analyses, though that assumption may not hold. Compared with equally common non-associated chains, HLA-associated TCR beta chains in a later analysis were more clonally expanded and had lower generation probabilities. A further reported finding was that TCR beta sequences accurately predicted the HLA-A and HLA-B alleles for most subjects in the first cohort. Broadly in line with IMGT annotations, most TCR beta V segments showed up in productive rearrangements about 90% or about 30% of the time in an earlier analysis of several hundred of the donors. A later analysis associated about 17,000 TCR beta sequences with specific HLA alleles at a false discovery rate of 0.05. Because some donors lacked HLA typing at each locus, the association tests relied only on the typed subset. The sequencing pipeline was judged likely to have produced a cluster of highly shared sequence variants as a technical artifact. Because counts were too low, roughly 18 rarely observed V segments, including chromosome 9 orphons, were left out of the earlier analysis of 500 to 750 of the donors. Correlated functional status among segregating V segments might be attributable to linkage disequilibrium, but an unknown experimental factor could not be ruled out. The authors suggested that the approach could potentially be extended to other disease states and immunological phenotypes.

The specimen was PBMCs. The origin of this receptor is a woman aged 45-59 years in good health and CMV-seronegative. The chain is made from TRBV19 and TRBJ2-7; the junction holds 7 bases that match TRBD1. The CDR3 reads CASSVGTVHEQYF. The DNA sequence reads TGTGCCAGTAGTGTGGGGACAGTCCACGAGCAGTACTTC. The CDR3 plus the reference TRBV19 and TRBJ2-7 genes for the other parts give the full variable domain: DGGITQSPKYLFRKEGQNVTLSCEQNLNHDAMYWYRQDPGQGLRLIYYSQIVNDFQKGDIAEGYSVSREKKESFPLTVTSAQKNPTAFYLCASSVGTVHEQYFGPGTRLTVT.